The clone carrying this T cell receptor beta chain was seen a few times. The antigen is unknown. V lost 1 base to trimming and J lost 4 bases, with 17 bases between them. CDR3 length: 16 amino acids. Germline assignment: CDR1 DFQATT and CDR2 SNEGSKA (reference sequence). The sample is drawn from a study of post-analysis software for immune sequencing data. At the level of the study: Patients had relapsing-remitting, secondary progressive or progressive-relapsing multiple sclerosis; some lacked subtype.

cDNA libraries for TCR beta contained unique molecular identifiers. It was from roughly 1.1 to 9.2 million T cells that approximately 500,000 cDNA molecules came. TCRdb analysed the PCR reads with MiXCR anew, one entry per CDR3 protein. The sample has about 770,000 distinct CDR3 sequences; around 46% are singletons. Study results and limitations: Multiple sclerosis patients showed significantly lower normalized Chao1 diversity than controls did. There were roughly five TRBV segments more frequent in patients than controls, and TRBV5-6, TRBV5-1 and TRBV20-1 were among them.

The sequencing input was blood. The chain uses TRBV20-1 and TRBJ2-1; D may be TRBD2 (7 bases). The sequence was obtained from a girl aged 5 to 17 with multiple sclerosis. The CDR3 coding sequence is TGCAGTGCTAGAGTATTGAGCGGGACATCGTACAATGAGCAGTTCTTC. It yields the protein CSARVLSGTSYNEQFF.